These 15 T cell receptor beta chains came from one sample sequenced in a study of blood T cell repertoires in COVID-19. Assay used: immunoSEQ multiplex PCR; TCRdb lists only in-frame clones, some missing. Here the sample spans about 420,000 clones, 80% to 90% being singletons. Input material: peripheral blood. The receptors shown here come from a man between 18 and 29 years old with COVID-19, enrolled during active disease.

The chain employs TRBV27 and TRBJ2-2; tentative D call: TRBD2 (7 bases). Germline CDR1 and CDR2: MNHEY and SMNVEV (reference sequence). The CDR3 contains 15 residues. V was clipped by 6 bases and J by 4 bases, with 15 bases between them. The CDR3 spells CASSRNREGTGELFF. In nucleotides, the CDR3 is TGTGCCAGCAGCCGAAACAGGGAGGGCACCGGGGAGCTGTTTTTT.

The chain has TRBV19 and TRBJ1-4, with unresolved D. The germline V gene has CDR1 LNHDA and CDR2 SQIVND (reference sequence). The CDR3 totals 16 residues. Trimming pared 7 bases from V and 4 bases from J, leaving 19 bases between. CDR3 sequence reads: CASTPRGGRGNEKLFF. In nucleotides, the CDR3 is TGTGCCAGTACCCCGCGGGGAGGGCGAGGTAATGAAAAACTGTTTTTT. Based on the CDR3 plus reference TRBV19 and TRBJ1-4, the full variable domain is DGGITQSPKYLFRKEGQNVTLSCEQNLNHDAMYWYRQDPGQGLRLIYYSQIVNDFQKGDIAEGYSVSREKKESFPLTVTSAQKNPTAFYLCASTPRGGRGNEKLFFGSGTQLSVL.

This clone came up a few times. The chain employs TRBV28 and TRBJ1-2; 9 nucleotides align to TRBD1. CDR3 size: 15 residues. CDR1 and CDR2 (germline): MDHEN, SYDVKM. After removal of 7 bases from V and 4 bases from J, the junction contained 10 bases not matched to a gene. In DNA, the CDR3 is TGTGCCAGCACCCCGGGACAGGGAGGGGTCTATGGCTACACCTTC. Amino acids: CASTPGQGGVYGYTF.

Here the CDR3 DNA reads TGTGCCACCAGTGATTTTGGGCCTGGGGGGGAGACCCAGTACTTC. It specifies CATSDFGPGGETQYF. The rearrangement joins TRBV24-1 to TRBJ2-5; possible D gene TRBD2, 6 bases. Germline V gene lookup returns CDR1 KGHDR and CDR2 SFDVKD. The CDR3 spans 15 residues. V lost 1 base and J lost 5, with 13 bases in between.

V and J are TRBV20-1 and TRBJ1-6; TRBD1 might be the D (5 bases). The CDR3 runs 12 residues. Per the germline V gene, CDR1 is DFQATT and CDR2 is SNEGSKA (reference sequence). Trimming took off 3 bases at V and 10 bases at J, with 10 bases between the two ends. Written as DNA, the CDR3 is TGCAGTGCTAGTACACAGGCGTCACCCCTCCACTTT. Encoded protein: CSASTQASPLHF.

The chain carries TRBV18 and TRBJ2-5, with D uncertain. V gave up 6 bases and J gave up 4 bases, with 9 bases separating them. Germline loops: CDR1 KGHSH, CDR2 LQKENI. The CDR3 spans 12 residues. The CDR3 protein is CASSPGVETQYF. The CDR3 DNA follows: TGTGCCAGCTCCCCTGGAGTAGAGACCCAGTACTTC.

The V gene is TRBV11-3, the J gene TRBJ2-1; 7 bases are a match to TRBD2. The ends lost 5 bases at V and 1 base at J; junction bases unmatched: 8. Germline V gene lookup returns CDR1 SGHNT and CDR2 YENEEA. The CDR3 spans 16 residues. In nucleotides, the CDR3 is TGTGCCAGCAGCCCTCGGACTAGTAGATCCTACAATGAGCAGTTCTTC. Protein: CASSPRTSRSYNEQFF.

This clone was seen just once. V usage is TRBV30 and J usage is TRBJ1-5; D unresolved. The CDR3 contains 13 residues. CDR1 is GTSNPN, CDR2 SVGIG, per germline (reference sequence). Trimming left V 0 bases short and J 4 bases short, with 7 bases between. Written as DNA, the CDR3 is TGTGCCTGGAGTGTGGCACCTAATCAGCCCCAGCATTTT. It translates to CAWSVAPNQPQHF.

The chain employs TRBV3-1 (or the pseudogene TRBV3-2) and TRBJ1-6; TRBD1 matches at 10 bases. With V trimmed by 5 bases and J by 8 bases, 9 bases remained unmatched. Germline values: CDR1 LGHDT, CDR2 YNNKEL (reference sequence). The CDR3 has 16 amino acids. The chain's CDR3 is CASSAHPGTGDSPLHF. The CDR3 coding sequence is TGTGCCAGCAGCGCACATCCCGGGACAGGGGATTCACCCCTCCACTTT.

This chain connects TRBV7-6 to TRBJ2-1; 7 bases are shared with TRBD2. Germline V gives CDR1 SGHVS, CDR2 FNYEAQ. Trimming at V came to 5 bases and at J to 8 bases, leaving 9 bases not matched to a gene. This CDR3 comprises 14 residues. CDR3 residues: CASSPRLAFDEQFF. CDR3 coding DNA: TGTGCCAGCAGCCCTCGACTAGCCTTCGATGAGCAGTTCTTC.

With regard to this clone: At one end, the junction sequence differs from germline, possibly due to a read error. V and J are TRBV7-7 and TRBJ2-1, with D possibly TRBD1 on 6 matching bases. The CDR3 has 15 residues. Germline V lookup: CDR1 SSHAT, CDR2 FNYEAQ (reference sequence). The CDR3 sequence is CASSPIQGSYNEQFF. For the CDR3, the DNA is TGTGCTAGCAGCCCAATACAGGGCTCCTACAATGAGCAGTTCTTC.

V is TRBV19 and J is TRBJ1-2; tentative D call: TRBD1 (6 bases). CDR1 LNHDA and CDR2 SQIVND come from the germline V gene (reference sequence). V shed 2 bases and J shed 5 bases, with 15 bases lying between them. This CDR3 region has 15 residues. CDR3 in DNA: TGTGCCAGTAGTATATGGGGACCGGGACAATATGGCTACACCTTC. Its translation is CASSIWGPGQYGYTF. The full variable domain, its missing parts supplied by reference TRBV19 and TRBJ1-2, is DGGITQSPKYLFRKEGQNVTLSCEQNLNHDAMYWYRQDPGQGLRLIYYSQIVNDFQKGDIAEGYSVSREKKESFPLTVTSAQKNPTAFYLCASSIWGPGQYGYTFGSGTRLTVV.

The chain links TRBV6-5 to TRBJ1-5; a possible D gene is TRBD1 (6 bases). The CDR3 is 14 amino acids. Germline V CDR1 and CDR2: MNHEY, SVGAGI. The V end lost 6 bases, the J end lost 4 bases, and 13 bases lay between the germline ends. CDR3 coding DNA: TGTGCCAGCAGGGCCGGGACACTAAATCAGCCCCAGCATTTT. Encoded protein: CASRAGTLNQPQHF.

The chain is built from TRBV4-1 and TRBJ2-5; TRBD1 aligns across 7 bases. The CDR3 spans 17 residues. The trim removed 2 bases at V and 1 base at J, leaving 10 bases unmatched. Germline V gene sequence: CDR1 MGHRA, CDR2 YSYEKL. CDR3 sequence reads: CASSQTWDRSFQETQYF. The CDR3 region has the DNA TGCGCCAGCAGCCAAACTTGGGACAGATCCTTCCAAGAGACCCAGTACTTC.

The chain links TRBV7-9 to TRBJ1-4; perhaps TRBD1 as D (5 bases). Between the trimmed V and J ends, which lost 5 bases and 4 bases, there was a span of 17 bases. CDR3 size: 16 residues. Germline CDR1 reads SEHNR; CDR2 reads FQNEAQ (reference sequence). The DNA of the CDR3 is TGTGCCAGCAGCCCCAGGGAGCGGGGGAGTAATGAAAAACTGTTTTTT. It specifies CASSPRERGSNEKLFF.